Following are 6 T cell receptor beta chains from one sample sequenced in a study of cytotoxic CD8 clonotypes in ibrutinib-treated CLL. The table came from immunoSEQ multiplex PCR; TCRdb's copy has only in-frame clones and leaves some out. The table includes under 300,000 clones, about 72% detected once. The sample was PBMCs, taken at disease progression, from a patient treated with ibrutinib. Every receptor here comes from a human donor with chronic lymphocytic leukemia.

CDR3 residues: CASSLQVSLNYEQYF. The CDR3, as DNA: TGCGCCAGCAGCTTACAGGTTTCCTTAAATTACGAGCAGTACTTC. The chain is built from TRBV5-1 and TRBJ2-7; possible D gene TRBD1, 5 bases. The CDR3 sequence is 15 residues long. Trimming left V 2 bases short and J 4 bases short, with 16 bases between. The germline gives CDR1 SGHRS, CDR2 YFSETQ.

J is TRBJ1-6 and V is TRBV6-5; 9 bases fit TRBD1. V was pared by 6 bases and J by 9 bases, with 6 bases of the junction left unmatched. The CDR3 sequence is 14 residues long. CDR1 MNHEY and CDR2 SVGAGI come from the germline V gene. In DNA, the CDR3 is TGTGCCAGCAGAGGGGACAGGGTACGTTCACCCCTCCACTTT. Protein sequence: CASRGDRVRSPLHF.

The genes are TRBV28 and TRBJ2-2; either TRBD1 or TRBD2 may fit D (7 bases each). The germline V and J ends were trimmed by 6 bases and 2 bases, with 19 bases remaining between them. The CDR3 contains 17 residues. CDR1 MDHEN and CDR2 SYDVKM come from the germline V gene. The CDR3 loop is CASRPLGGGGNTGELFF. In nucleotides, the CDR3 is TGTGCCAGCAGACCCCTGGGGGGAGGGGGCAACACCGGGGAGCTGTTTTTT. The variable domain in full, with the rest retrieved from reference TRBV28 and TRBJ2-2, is DVKVTQSSRYLVKRTGEKVFLECVQDMDHENMFWYRQDPGLGLRLIYFSYDVKMKEKGDIPEGYSVSREKKERFSLILESASTNQTSMYLCASRPLGGGGNTGELFFGEGSRLTVL.

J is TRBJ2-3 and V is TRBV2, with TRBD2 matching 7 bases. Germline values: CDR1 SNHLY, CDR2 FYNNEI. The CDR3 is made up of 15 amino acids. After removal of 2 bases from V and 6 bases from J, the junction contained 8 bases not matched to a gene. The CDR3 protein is CASSEWLADRDTQYF. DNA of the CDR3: TGTGCCAGCAGTGAATGGCTAGCGGACCGGGATACGCAGTATTTT. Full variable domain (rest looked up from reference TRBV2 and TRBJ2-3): EPEVTQTPSHQVTQMGQEVILRCVPISNHLYFYWYRQILGQKVEFLVSFYNNEISEKSEIFDDQFSVERPDGSNFTLKIRSTKLEDSAMYFCASSEWLADRDTQYFGPGTRLTVL.

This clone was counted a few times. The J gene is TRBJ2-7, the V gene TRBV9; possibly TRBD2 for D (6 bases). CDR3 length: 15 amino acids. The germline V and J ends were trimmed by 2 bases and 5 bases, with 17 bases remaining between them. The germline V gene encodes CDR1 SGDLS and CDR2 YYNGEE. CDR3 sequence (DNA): TGTGCCAGCAGCGTTACTAGCTCCCCCCTAGACGAGCAGTACTTC. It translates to CASSVTSSPLDEQYF.

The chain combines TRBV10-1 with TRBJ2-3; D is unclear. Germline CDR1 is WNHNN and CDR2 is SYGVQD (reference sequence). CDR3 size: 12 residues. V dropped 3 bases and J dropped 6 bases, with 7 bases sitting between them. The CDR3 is CASSEGADTQYF. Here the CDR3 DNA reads TGCGCCAGCAGTGAAGGCGCGGATACGCAGTATTTT.